This T cell receptor beta chain is drawn from a study of cytomegalovirus exposure and HLA in healthy donors. V dropped 9 bases and J dropped 7 bases, with 12 bases sitting between them. Germline V lookup: CDR1 SNHLY, CDR2 FYNNEI. The CDR3 is 12 residues long. The PCR ran on 60 Vbeta and 13 Jbeta primers. Method: immunoSEQ multiplex PCR; TCRdb's copy keeps in-frame clones and lacks some. This sample yields over 85,000 clones, of which 60% to 75% are seen a single time; over 0.95% belongs to the top ten. Sequences were obtained from PBMCs. The genes are TRBV2 and TRBJ2-2; weak D call: TRBD2 (6 bases). This sequence originates from a female donor in good health and CMV-seronegative. The CDR3 protein is CASNTGSGELFF. The DNA for the CDR3 is TGTGCCAGTAATACCGGGAGCGGGGAGCTGTTTTTT. The full variable domain, with the rest looked up from reference TRBV2 and TRBJ2-2, is EPEVTQTPSHQVTQMGQEVILRCVPISNHLYFYWYRQILGQKVEFLVSFYNNEISEKSEIFDDQFSVERPDGSNFTLKIRSTKLEDSAMYFCASNTGSGELFFGEGSRLTVL.